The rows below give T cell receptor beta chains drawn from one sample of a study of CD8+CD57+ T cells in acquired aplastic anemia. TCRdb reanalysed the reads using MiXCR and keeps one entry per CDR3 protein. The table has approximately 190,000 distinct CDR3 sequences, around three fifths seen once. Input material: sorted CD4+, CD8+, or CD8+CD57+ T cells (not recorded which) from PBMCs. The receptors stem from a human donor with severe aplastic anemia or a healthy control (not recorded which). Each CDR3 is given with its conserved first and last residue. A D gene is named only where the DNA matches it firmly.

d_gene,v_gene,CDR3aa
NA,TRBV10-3,CAISEASLSQYF
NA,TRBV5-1,CASSAHHEQYF
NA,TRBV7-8,CASSERELTEAFF
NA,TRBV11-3,CASSARGTVEQYF
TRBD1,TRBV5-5,CASSLAPGQGAWVQETQYF
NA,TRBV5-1,CASRGVHSTDTQYF
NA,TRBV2,CASKPDTGELFF
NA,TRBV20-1,CSARDPQVVSYEQYF
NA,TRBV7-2,CASSLGGGLNSPLHF
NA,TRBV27,CASSPGYSNQPQHF
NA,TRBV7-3,CASSPRGLNTGELFF
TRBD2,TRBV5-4,CASSLGLANNEQFF
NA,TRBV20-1,CSARENRPAQDTQYF
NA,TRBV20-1,CSASRDHDEQYF
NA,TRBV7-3,CASSLILVGNTIYF
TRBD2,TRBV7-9,CASSLREDRTYEQYF
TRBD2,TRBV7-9,CASSSGLEVETQYF
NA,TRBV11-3,CASSAGTHEQYF
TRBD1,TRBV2,CASSLQGATYEQYF
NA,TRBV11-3,CASSPCPGSNQPQHF
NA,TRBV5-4,CASSLPTGLLGDEQFF
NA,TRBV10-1,CATRPWGLEYSPLHF
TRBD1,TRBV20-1,CSAEGADTEAFF
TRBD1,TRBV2,CASSMTGANTEAFF
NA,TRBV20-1,CSAREAGAGEQFF
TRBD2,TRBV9,CASSELAGGRDTQYF
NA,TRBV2,CASKDWNEQFF
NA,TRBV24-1,CATSDPRGGAEAFF
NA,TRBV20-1,CSAREVTQQYF
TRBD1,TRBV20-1,CSATGTGDQPQHF
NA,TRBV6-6,CASTPDNENIQYF
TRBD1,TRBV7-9,CASGLYGTVYEQYF
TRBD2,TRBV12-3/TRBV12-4,CASNPSGEGYEQYF
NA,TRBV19,CASSLRGTNEKLFF
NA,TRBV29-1,CSVEVSYEQYF
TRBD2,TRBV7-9,CASSPPWASGGLQETQYF
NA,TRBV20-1,CSGGREGDTQYF
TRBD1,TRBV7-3,CASRFTGTAYNEQFF
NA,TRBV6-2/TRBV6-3,CASSLWGNSNQPQHF
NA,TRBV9,CASSVKGLGGGARYAVFWPRHF
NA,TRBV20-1,CSAPQGTDYNEQFF
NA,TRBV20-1,CSAPGTGNYGYTF
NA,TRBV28,CASSPGVYNEQFF
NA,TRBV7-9,CASTSTISPTDTQYF
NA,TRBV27,CASSVQGGNTEALF
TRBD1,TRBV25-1,CASSEAGTGTYEQYF
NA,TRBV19,CASSILATESYEHF
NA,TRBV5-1,CASSLVGGTYNEQFF
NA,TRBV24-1,CATSDQSRFETQYF
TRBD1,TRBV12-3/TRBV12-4,CASRSSGTGTYEQYF
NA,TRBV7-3,CASSFSGNTDTQYF
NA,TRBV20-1,CSARVGRGIGSYEQYF
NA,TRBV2,CASSGTRGTYEQYF
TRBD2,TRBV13,CASSLTDTSGGETQYF
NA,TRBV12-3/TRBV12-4,CASTSREGDTEAFF